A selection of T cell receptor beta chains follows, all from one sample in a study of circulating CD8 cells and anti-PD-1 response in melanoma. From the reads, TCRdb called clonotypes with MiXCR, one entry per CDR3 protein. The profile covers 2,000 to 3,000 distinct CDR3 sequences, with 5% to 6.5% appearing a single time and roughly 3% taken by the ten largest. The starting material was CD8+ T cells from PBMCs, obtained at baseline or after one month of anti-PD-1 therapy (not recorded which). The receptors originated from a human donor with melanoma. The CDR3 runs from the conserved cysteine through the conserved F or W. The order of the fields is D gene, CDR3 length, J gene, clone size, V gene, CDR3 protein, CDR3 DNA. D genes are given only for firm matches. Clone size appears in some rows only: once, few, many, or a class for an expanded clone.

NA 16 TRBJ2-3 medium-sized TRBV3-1 CASSQDHPASDYTQYF TGTGCCAGCAGCCAAGATCACCCCGCCTCCGACTATACGCAGTATTTT
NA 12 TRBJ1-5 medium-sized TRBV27 CASSFPNQPQHF TGTGCCAGCAGTTTCCCAAATCAGCCCCAGCATTTT
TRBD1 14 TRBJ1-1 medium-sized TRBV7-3 CASSLIRGDTEAFF TGTGCCAGCAGCTTAATCAGGGGGGACACTGAAGCTTTCTTT
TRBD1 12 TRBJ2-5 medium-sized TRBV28 CASGDREETQYF TGTGCCAGCGGGGACAGGGAAGAGACCCAGTACTTC
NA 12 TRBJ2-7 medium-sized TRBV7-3 CASSLTGYEQYF TGTGCCAGCAGCTTAACAGGTTACGAGCAGTACTTC
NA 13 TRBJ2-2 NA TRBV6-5 CASSYTGPGELFF TGTGCCAGCAGTTACACGGGTCCCGGGGAGCTGTTTTTT
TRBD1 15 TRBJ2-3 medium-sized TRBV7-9 CASSPRDRAADTQYF TGTGCCAGCAGCCCGAGGGACAGGGCGGCAGATACGCAGTATTTT
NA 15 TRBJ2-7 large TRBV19 CASSSGPRLSYEQYF TGTGCCAGTAGTAGTGGGCCTCGGTTGTCCTACGAGCAGTACTTC
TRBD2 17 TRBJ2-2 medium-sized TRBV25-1 CASSEFHSGVGTGELFF TGTGCCAGCAGTGAATTCCATAGCGGGGTGGGCACCGGGGAGCTGTTTTTT
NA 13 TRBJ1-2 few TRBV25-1 CASSEYNREGYTF TGTGCCAGCAGTGAATATAACCGGGAGGGCTACACCTTC
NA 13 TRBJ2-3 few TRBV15 CATAGAGTDTQYF TGTGCCACCGCAGGCGCGGGCACAGATACGCAGTATTTT
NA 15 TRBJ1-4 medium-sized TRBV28 CASSYAEGRDEKLFF TGTGCCAGCAGTTATGCTGAGGGGCGGGATGAAAAACTGTTTTTT
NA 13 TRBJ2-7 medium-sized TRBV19 CASSITGSYEQYF TGTGCCAGTAGTATAACAGGGTCCTACGAGCAGTACTTC
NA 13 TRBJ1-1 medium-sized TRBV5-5 CASSLAGSTEAFF TGTGCCAGCAGCTTGGCAGGGTCCACTGAAGCTTTCTTT
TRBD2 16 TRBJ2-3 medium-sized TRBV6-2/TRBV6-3 CASSYIRASGADTQYF TGTGCCAGCAGTTACATCCGCGCTAGCGGGGCAGATACGCAGTATTTT
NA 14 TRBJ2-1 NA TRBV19 CASSIPGDYNEQFF TGTGCCAGTAGTATCCCAGGGGACTACAATGAGCAGTTCTTC
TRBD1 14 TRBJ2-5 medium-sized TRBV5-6 CASSQETGSTTQYF TGTGCCAGCAGCCAGGAGACAGGGTCTACGACCCAGTACTTC
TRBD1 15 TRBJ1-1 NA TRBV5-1 CASSWGTGSDTEAFF TGCGCCAGCAGCTGGGGGACAGGGTCGGACACTGAAGCTTTCTTT
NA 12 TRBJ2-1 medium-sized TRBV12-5 CASAPGSGPQFF TGTGCTAGTGCCCCTGGGAGCGGACCGCAGTTCTTC
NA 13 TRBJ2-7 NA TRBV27 CASSLYLSYEQYF TGTGCCAGCAGTTTATATCTGTCCTACGAGCAGTACTTC
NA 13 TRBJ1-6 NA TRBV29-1 CSELGEGSSPRHF TGCAGCGAGCTCGGGGAGGGCAGTTCGCCCCGCCACTTT
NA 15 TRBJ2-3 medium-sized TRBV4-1 CASSQFAGSTDTQYF TGCGCCAGCAGCCAGTTCGCGGGGAGCACAGATACGCAGTATTTT
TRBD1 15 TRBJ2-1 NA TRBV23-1 CASREDRIFYNEQFF TGCGCCAGCAGGGAGGACAGGATCTTTTACAATGAGCAGTTCTTC
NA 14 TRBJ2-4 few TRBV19 CASSGRLAKNIQYF TGTGCCAGTAGCGGGCGGCTCGCCAAAAACATTCAGTACTTC
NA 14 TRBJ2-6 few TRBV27 CASRMSSGANVLTF TGTGCCAGCAGAATGAGCTCTGGGGCCAACGTCCTGACTTTC
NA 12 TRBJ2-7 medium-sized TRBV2 CASRTGPHEQYF TGTGCCAGCAGAACAGGGCCCCACGAGCAGTACTTC
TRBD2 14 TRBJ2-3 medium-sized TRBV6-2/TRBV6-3 CASTPQRGIDTQYF TGTGCCAGCACCCCGCAGCGGGGGATTGATACGCAGTATTTT
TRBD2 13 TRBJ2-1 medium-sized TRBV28 CASSSGGAIEQFF TGTGCCAGCAGTAGCGGGGGGGCCATTGAGCAGTTCTTC
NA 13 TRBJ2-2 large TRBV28 CASSLQGGGELFF TGTGCCAGCAGTTTACAGGGCGGCGGGGAGCTGTTTTTT
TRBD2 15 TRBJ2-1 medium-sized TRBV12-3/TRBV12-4 CASRESGGAYNEQFF TGTGCCAGCAGAGAAAGCGGGGGGGCTTACAATGAGCAGTTCTTC
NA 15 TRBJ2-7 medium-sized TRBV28 CASSLRGVLSYEQYF TGTGCCAGCAGTTTGCGGGGCGTCCTATCCTACGAGCAGTACTTC
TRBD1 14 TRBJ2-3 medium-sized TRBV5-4 CASSPWTGVDTQYF TGTGCCAGCAGCCCCTGGACAGGGGTAGATACGCAGTATTTT
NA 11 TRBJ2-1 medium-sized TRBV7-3 CASSLGNEQFF TGTGCCAGCAGCCTCGGCAATGAGCAGTTCTTC
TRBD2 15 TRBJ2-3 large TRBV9 CASSAQRGYTDTQYF TGTGCCAGCAGCGCCCAGCGGGGGTACACAGATACGCAGTATTTT
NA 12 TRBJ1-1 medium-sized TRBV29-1 CSVEDLTSEAFF TGCAGCGTTGAAGATTTGACGTCTGAAGCTTTCTTT
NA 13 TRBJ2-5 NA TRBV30 CAWSGSDQETQYF TGTGCCTGGAGTGGCAGCGACCAAGAGACCCAGTACTTC
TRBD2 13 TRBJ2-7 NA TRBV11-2 CASSFGGGYEQYF TGTGCCAGCAGCTTCGGCGGGGGCTACGAGCAGTACTTC
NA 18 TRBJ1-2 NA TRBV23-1 CASSRLGRYFGANYGYTF TGCGCCAGCAGTCGCCTCGGACGATACTTCGGTGCTAACTATGGCTACACCTTC
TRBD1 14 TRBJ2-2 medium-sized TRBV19 CASSWTGGSGELFF TGTGCCAGTAGCTGGACAGGGGGGTCCGGGGAGCTGTTTTTT
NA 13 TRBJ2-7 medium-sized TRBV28 CASSRGTSYEQYF TGTGCCAGCAGCCGGGGAACGTCCTACGAGCAGTACTTC
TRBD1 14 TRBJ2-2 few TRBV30 CAWEPGQGTGELFF TGTGCCTGGGAACCGGGACAGGGAACCGGGGAGCTGTTTTTT
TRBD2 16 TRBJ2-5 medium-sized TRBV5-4 CASRERIAGAGGTQYF TGTGCCAGCAGGGAACGGATAGCGGGGGCTGGAGGGACCCAGTACTTC
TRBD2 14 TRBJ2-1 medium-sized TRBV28 CASSLADNYNEQFF TGTGCCAGCAGTCTAGCGGACAACTACAATGAGCAGTTCTTC
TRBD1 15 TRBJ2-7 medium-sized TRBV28 CASSATGTDVYEQYF TGTGCCAGCAGTGCCACCGGGACAGATGTCTACGAGCAGTACTTC
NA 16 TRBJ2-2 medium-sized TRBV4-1 CASSPEGWLNTGELFF TGCGCCAGCAGCCCCGAGGGGTGGTTGAACACCGGGGAGCTGTTTTTT
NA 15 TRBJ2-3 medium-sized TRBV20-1 CSARDLRGATDTQYF TGCAGTGCTAGAGATTTGAGGGGGGCAACAGATACGCAGTATTTT
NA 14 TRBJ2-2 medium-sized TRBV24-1 CATSDLSGTGELFF TGTGCCACCAGTGATCTGAGCGGCACCGGGGAGCTGTTTTTT
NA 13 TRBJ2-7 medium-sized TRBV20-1 CSAEGRNSYEQYF TGCAGTGCGGAAGGACGGAACTCCTACGAGCAGTACTTC
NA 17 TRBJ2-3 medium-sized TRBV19 CASSIDLAGYSTDTQYF TGTGCCAGTAGTATAGATCTTGCAGGATACAGTACAGATACGCAGTATTTT
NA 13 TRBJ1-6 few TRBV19 CASAMSDGKPLHF TGTGCCAGCGCGATGTCGGACGGTAAACCCCTCCACTTT
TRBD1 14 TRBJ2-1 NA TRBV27 CASRDPRGLNEQFF TGTGCCAGCAGGGATCCCAGGGGGTTAAATGAGCAGTTCTTC
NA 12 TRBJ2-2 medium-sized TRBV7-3 CASSLGAGELFF TGTGCCAGCAGCTTAGGCGCCGGGGAGCTGTTTTTT
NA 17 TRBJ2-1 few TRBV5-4 CASSLEKGVSSYNEQFF TGTGCCAGCAGCTTGGAGAAAGGGGTCTCCTCCTACAATGAGCAGTTCTTC
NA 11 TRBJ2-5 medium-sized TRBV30 CAWREGVTQYF TGTGCCTGGAGGGAAGGGGTGACCCAGTACTTC
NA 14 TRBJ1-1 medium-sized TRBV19 CASSTTGSGTEAFF TGTGCCAGTAGCACTACAGGGTCCGGTACTGAAGCTTTCTTT
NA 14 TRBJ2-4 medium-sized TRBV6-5 CASSQGGFKNIQYF TGTGCCAGCAGTCAAGGGGGGTTCAAAAACATTCAGTACTTC